This paragraph covers one T cell receptor (beta chain) sequence. What it binds is not known. These data come from a study of cytomegalovirus exposure and HLA in healthy donors. Across the whole study: Earlier, almost 120 million unique TCR beta sequences were recovered from roughly 200 million T cells by an analysis.

PCR was performed using 60 Vbeta and 13 Jbeta primers. TCRdb's table, derived via immunoSEQ multiplex PCR, lists solely in-frame clones and lacks some. The table shows approximately 220,000 clones, with roughly 80% occurring only once. CDR1 and CDR2 from the germline V gene are SEHNR and FQNEAQ (reference sequence). There are 15 residues in the CDR3. Trimming stripped 2 bases from V and 3 bases from J, with 10 bases between. General study points: Fewer N-insertions than the approximately 700-donor mean were reportedly shown by an Asian-associated ancestry cluster in a later analysis. Many donors carried some public TCRs, although rarity characterized most TCR sequences.

This chain joins TRBV7-9 and TRBJ2-2; a possible D gene is TRBD1 (6 bases). This sequence was found in a man in his forties in good health and CMV-seronegative. Sequenced material: PBMCs. The CDR3, as DNA: TGTGCCAGCAGCTTACGGGACACCGACACCGGGGAGCTGTTTTTT. This encodes CASSLRDTDTGELFF.